This is a list of T cell receptor beta chains from one sample in a study of control samples from healthy donors and cancer patients. Using immunoSEQ multiplex PCR, the repertoire was profiled, and TCRdb retains in-frame clones only, with some absent. Of 100,000 to 150,000 clones detected, around 92% appear once; the ten largest clones hold approximately 2%. Sequencing used blood. Every receptor here comes from a woman aged 45-59 years in good health. CDR3s include the opening cysteine and the closing phenylalanine or tryptophan. D genes are given only for firm matches. A row's size may be missing; if present it is once, few, many or a size class.

v_gene	d_gene	j_gene	abundance	CDR3aa	CDR3nt
TRBV28	NA	TRBJ1-2	NA	CASSSPGQNYGYTF	TGTGCCAGCAGTTCGCCCGGACAAAACTATGGCTACACCTTC
TRBV7-8	NA	TRBJ1-1	NA	CASSPRVGRTEAFF	TGTGCCAGCAGCCCGCGAGTAGGGCGCACTGAAGCTTTCTTT
TRBV19	NA	TRBJ2-1	NA	CASSRQVELNEQFF	TGTGCCAGTAGTAGGCAGGTGGAACTCAATGAGCAGTTCTTC
TRBV20-1	NA	TRBJ1-6	NA	CSASRGEFRSSYNSPLHF	TGCAGTGCTAGTCGGGGAGAGTTTAGGAGCTCCTATAATTCACCCCTCCACTTT
TRBV12-3/TRBV12-4	NA	TRBJ1-2	NA	CASSPGQGGGYTF	TGTGCCAGCAGTCCCGGACAAGGGGGTGGCTACACCTTC
TRBV19	TRBD2	TRBJ2-2	NA	CASNFLRGELNTGELFF	TGTGCCAGTAACTTTTTGCGGGGGGAACTGAACACCGGGGAGCTGTTTTTT
TRBV24-1	TRBD2	TRBJ2-2	NA	CATSDWGPSGKGLAGGNTGELFF	TGTGCCACCAGTGATTGGGGTCCCTCAGGGAAGGGACTAGCGGGAGGAAACACCGGGGAGCTGTTTTTT
TRBV27	NA	TRBJ2-7	NA	CASSLREGVSYEQYF	TGTGCCAGCAGTCTCAGGGAGGGGGTCTCCTACGAGCAGTACTTC
TRBV5-4	TRBD2	TRBJ2-3	NA	CASSPLAGGDTQYF	TGTGCCAGCAGCCCACTAGCGGGGGGAGATACGCAGTATTTT
TRBV3-1/TRBV3-2	NA	TRBJ1-3	NA	CASSHAVSGNTIYF	TGTGCCAGCAGCCATGCCGTCTCGGGAAACACCATATATTTT
TRBV15	NA	TRBJ1-1	NA	CATSREPGRPNTEAFF	TGTGCCACCAGCAGAGAACCGGGACGGCCGAACACTGAAGCTTTCTTT
TRBV11-2	NA	TRBJ2-4	NA	CASSLAILAKNIQYF	TGTGCCAGCAGCTTAGCCATACTAGCCAAAAACATTCAGTACTTC
TRBV28	NA	TRBJ1-1	NA	CASTWDTGNTEAFF	TGTGCCAGCACTTGGGATACTGGGAACACTGAAGCTTTCTTT
TRBV11-2	NA	TRBJ2-3	once	CASSYRPVTSTDTQYF	TGTGCCAGCAGCTACAGACCAGTGACTAGCACAGATACGCAGTATTTT
TRBV15	TRBD1	TRBJ1-2	few	CATSRRTTGDGYTF	TGTGCCACCAGCAGAAGAACTACAGGGGATGGCTACACCTTC
TRBV6-2/TRBV6-3	TRBD2	TRBJ2-3	NA	CASSYSSGGTDTQYF	TGTGCCAGCAGTTACTCTAGCGGGGGGACAGATACGCAGTATTTT
TRBV3-1/TRBV3-2	NA	TRBJ1-6	NA	CASSVRQRNNSPLHF	TGTGCCAGCAGCGTGAGACAGCGAAATAATTCACCCCTCCACTTT
TRBV11-2	NA	TRBJ2-3	NA	CASSEVSLVMDTQYF	TGTGCCAGCAGCGAAGTGTCCCTAGTTATGGATACGCAGTATTTT
TRBV6-5	TRBD1	TRBJ1-1	NA	CASSLDRVFTEAFF	TGTGCCAGCAGTCTGGACAGGGTTTTTACTGAAGCTTTCTTT
TRBV5-1	NA	TRBJ2-1	NA	CASSRVSGPNYNEQFF	TGCGCCAGCAGCCGTGTTAGCGGACCCAACTACAATGAGCAGTTCTTC
TRBV28	TRBD1	TRBJ1-6	NA	CASSAPGTANSPLHF	TGTGCCAGCAGTGCCCCCGGGACAGCTAATTCACCCCTCCACTTT
TRBV6-1	NA	TRBJ1-5	NA	CASSEEVVQTGQPQHF	TGTGCCAGCAGCGAAGAAGTCGTTCAGACGGGTCAGCCCCAGCATTTT
TRBV9	NA	TRBJ1-3	NA	CASSTRTNSGNTIYF	TGTGCCAGCAGCACCCGGACAAACTCTGGAAACACCATATATTTT
TRBV30	NA	TRBJ1-3	NA	CAWRGDSYSGNTIYF	TGTGCCTGGAGGGGTGACAGTTACTCTGGAAACACCATATATTTT
TRBV27	NA	TRBJ1-6	few	CASSWGNSPLHF	TGTGCCAGCAGTTGGGGCAATTCACCCCTCCACTTT
TRBV7-9	NA	TRBJ1-1	NA	CASSPQSGVRTEAFF	TGTGCCAGCAGCCCTCAGAGTGGTGTTCGCACTGAAGCTTTCTTT